This T cell receptor (beta chain) came from a study of blood T cells in healthy people across ages. Sample-barcoded 5' priming and a J-beta primer mix drove a second PCR of 7 to 11 cycles. Every cDNA molecule carried a tag from a template-switch adaptor bearing 12 random nucleotides. TCRdb analysed the 5' RACE reads with MiXCR anew, one entry per CDR3 protein. The data show around 700,000 distinct CDR3 sequences, around 25% seen once. Overall study findings and caveats: No one knew whether donors had CMV, which possibly confounded expanded clonotype changes.

CDR1 is SGHTA, CDR2 FQGNSA, per germline. CDR3 length: 17 residues. Trimming at V came to 5 bases and at J to 1 base, leaving 12 bases not matched to a gene. Concerning this clonotype itself: Its cognate antigen is unknown.

Separately, the same data were catalogued under a study of T cells of mothers and their children. That paper states: Donation involved a few healthy Caucasian mothers and the six children that they had.

Specimen: blood. The receptor's source is a boy aged 5-17 years in good health. This chain joins TRBV7-2 and TRBJ2-5, with 8 bases matching TRBD2. The CDR3 sequence is CASSLTPAGVSQETQYF. The CDR3 region has the DNA TGTGCCAGCAGCCTCACACCAGCGGGAGTTTCCCAAGAGACCCAGTACTTC.